This record covers a single TCR beta chain. This clonotype was observed a handful of times. Its antigen is unknown. The sample holds no much larger clone one base away, and base qualities are not on file. This sample stems from a study of identical twins (dated by TCRdb to about 2016). Regarding the research as a whole: The study deep-sequenced TCR alpha and beta repertoires from monozygotic twins, unrelated adults of various ages and cord blood to test whether fetal clonotypes persist. To rule out contamination, the twin experiments were replicated at different times with different library preparation protocols.

The CDR3 sequence holds 13 residues, the cysteine and phenylalanine included. Only the CDR3 region is kept as DNA, spanning 39 bases read in frame from base 1. Compared with germline, V lacks 5 bases and J lacks 9 bases; bases without a gene match: 7. CDR1 DFQATT and CDR2 SNEGSKA are derived from the germline V gene (reference sequence). Study-wide conclusions, independent of this receptor: Compared with coincidental sharing between unrelated individuals, out-of-frame TCR alpha sequences shared between twins showed an excess of sequences with low generation probability. In monozygotic twins, out-of-frame TCR alpha sharing was systematically underestimated by recombination models, although the models agreed with sharing between unrelated individuals. Fewer insertions were carried by abundant cord blood beta clonotypes; a weaker similar trend was observed in young adult naive repertoires, while no such trend was observed in memory repertoires. A weaker excess of twin sharing was found in beta out-of-frame sequences because the signal-to-noise ratio was lowered by fewer shared sequences. Invariant T cells such as MAIT and iNKT could partly confound zero-insertion analyses, although diverse VJ usage argued against such confounding for most clonotypes. Because the same donors could not be followed over many years, conclusions were based on cross-sectional statistical analysis.

Every donor in the study was a healthy Caucasian. The receptor library was made with 5' RACE. Sequencing was performed on an Illumina HiSeq 2000. Template switching introduced a universal primer binding site; the final cDNA contained a unique molecular identifier, enabling accurate counting of TCR cDNA molecules. Specific primers in the conserved constant-segment region were used to synthesize first-strand cDNA for TCR alpha and beta chains. To control for contamination, each cDNA library was double barcoded with a SMART-Mk sample barcode plus Illumina barcodes. TruSeq adapter sequences along with Illumina sample barcodes were introduced in two successive PCR steps. TCR alpha and beta cDNA libraries were sequenced on the Illumina HiSeq platform with custom primers. The paper's processing steps were these. Unique molecular identifiers were extracted from raw reads with MiGEC, and CDR3 positions were determined with MiXCR. Recombination models were inferred per individual with the repgenHMM and IGoR tools using an EM algorithm. The tcR package in R was used for shared clonotype analysis, with sharing normalized by the product of cloneset sizes. To study raw recombination free of thymic and clonal selection effects, out-of-frame nonproductive sequences were analyzed. The public reads were quality trimmed at Q25 with fastp and then assembled into clones with MiXCR by TCRdb, keeping productive beta chains. Each CDR3 protein appears once, grouped with its most common genes and DNA. Here the V and J calls rest on TCRdb's processing, not on the authors' analysis. This sample lists about 1.7 million distinct CDR3 sequences; about 32% were detected once. Of the sample, about 0.27% is held by the ten largest clones.

The sequenced sample was cord blood. The TCR originated in a newborn girl in good health. The chain was built from TRBV20-1 and TRBJ2-1, and 10 junction bases match TRBD2. The DNA reads TGCAGTGCTCGGATCCTAGCGGGAGCTGAGCAGTTCTTC. Its protein reads: CSARILAGAEQFF.